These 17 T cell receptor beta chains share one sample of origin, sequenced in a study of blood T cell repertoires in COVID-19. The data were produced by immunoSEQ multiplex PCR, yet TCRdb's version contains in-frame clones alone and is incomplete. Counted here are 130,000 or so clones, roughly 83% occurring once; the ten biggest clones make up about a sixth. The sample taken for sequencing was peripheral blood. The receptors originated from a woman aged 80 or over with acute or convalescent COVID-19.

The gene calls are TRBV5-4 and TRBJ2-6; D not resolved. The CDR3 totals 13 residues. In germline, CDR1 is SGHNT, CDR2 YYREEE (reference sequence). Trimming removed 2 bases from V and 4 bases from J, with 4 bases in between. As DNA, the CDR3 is TGTGCCAGCAGCTTTCAGGGGGCCAACGTCCTGACTTTC. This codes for CASSFQGANVLTF.

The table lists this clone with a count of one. CDR3 DNA sequence: TGTGCCAGCAGCCCTAGTTTTGGCGAGGAAAAACTGTTTTTT. This codes for CASSPSFGEEKLFF. The gene calls are TRBV9 and TRBJ1-4; D call uncertain. The V gene lost 4 bases and the J gene lost 8 bases, with 15 bases spanning the gap. Germline V lookup: CDR1 SGDLS, CDR2 YYNGEE. The CDR3 sequence is 14 residues long. Combining the CDR3 with reference TRBV9 and TRBJ1-4 gives the whole variable domain DSGVTQTPKHLITATGQRVTLRCSPRSGDLSVYWYQQSLDQGLQFLIQYYNGEERAKGNILERFSAQQFPDLHSELNLSSLELGDSALYFCASSPSFGEEKLFFGSGTQLSVL.

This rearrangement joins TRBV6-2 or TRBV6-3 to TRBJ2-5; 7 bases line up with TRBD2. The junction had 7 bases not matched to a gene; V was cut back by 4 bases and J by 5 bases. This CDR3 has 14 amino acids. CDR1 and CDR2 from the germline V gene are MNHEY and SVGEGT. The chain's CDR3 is CASSFAGVRETQYF. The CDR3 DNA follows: TGTGCCAGCAGTTTTGCGGGGGTCCGGGAGACCCAGTACTTC.

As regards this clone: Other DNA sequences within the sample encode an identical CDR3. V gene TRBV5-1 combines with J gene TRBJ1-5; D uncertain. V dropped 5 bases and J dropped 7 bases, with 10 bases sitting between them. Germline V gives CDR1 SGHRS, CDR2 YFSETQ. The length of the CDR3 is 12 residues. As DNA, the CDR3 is TGCGCCAGCAGTCTGTCGGGGCAGCCCCAGCATTTT. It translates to CASSLSGQPQHF.

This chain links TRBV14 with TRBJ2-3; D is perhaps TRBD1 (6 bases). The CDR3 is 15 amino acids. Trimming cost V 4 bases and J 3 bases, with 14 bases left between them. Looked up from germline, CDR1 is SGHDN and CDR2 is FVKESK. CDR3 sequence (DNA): TGTGCCAGCAGCCCACAGGGTTCCAGAACAGATACGCAGTATTTT. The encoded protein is CASSPQGSRTDTQYF.

This CDR3 is CSVVGSIYGYTF. The CDR3 DNA reads as TGCAGCGTTGTGGGCAGCATCTATGGCTACACCTTC. This chain links TRBV29-1 with TRBJ1-2, with D uncertain. Germline CDR1 and CDR2: SQVTM and ANQGSEA. CDR3 length equals 12 residues. The V gene lost 4 bases and the J gene lost 4 bases, with 10 bases spanning the gap.

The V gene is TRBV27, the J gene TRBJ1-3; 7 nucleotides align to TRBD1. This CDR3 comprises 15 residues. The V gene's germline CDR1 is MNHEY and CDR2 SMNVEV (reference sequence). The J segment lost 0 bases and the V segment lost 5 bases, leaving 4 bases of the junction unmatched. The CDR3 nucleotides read TGTGCCAGCAGTCGGACAGGCCTCTCTGGAAACACCATATATTTT. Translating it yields CASSRTGLSGNTIYF.

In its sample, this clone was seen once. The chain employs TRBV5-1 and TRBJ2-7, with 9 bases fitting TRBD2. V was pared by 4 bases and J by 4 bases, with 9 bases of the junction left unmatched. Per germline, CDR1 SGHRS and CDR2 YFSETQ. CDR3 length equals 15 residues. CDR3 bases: TGCGCCAGCAGCCTAGATCTGCTAGCGGGATACGAGCAGTACTTC. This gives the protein CASSLDLLAGYEQYF.

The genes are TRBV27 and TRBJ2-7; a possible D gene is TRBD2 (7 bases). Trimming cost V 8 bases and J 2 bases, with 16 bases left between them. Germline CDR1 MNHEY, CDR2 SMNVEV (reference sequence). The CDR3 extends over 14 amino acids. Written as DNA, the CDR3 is TGTGCCAGCTCCGTCTGGGGGGGGCCCTACGAGCAGTACTTC. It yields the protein CASSVWGGPYEQYF.

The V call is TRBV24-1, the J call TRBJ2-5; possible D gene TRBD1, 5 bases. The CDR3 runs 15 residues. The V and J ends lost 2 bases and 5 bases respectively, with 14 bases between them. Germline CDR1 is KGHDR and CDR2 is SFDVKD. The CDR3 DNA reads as TGTGCCACCAGTGATTCAACGACAGCTCCCGAGACCCAGTACTTC. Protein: CATSDSTTAPETQYF.

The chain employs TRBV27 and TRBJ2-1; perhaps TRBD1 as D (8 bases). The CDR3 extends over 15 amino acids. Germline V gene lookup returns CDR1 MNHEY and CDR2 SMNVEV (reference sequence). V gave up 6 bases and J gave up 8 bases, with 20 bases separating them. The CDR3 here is CASRRTGRDMDEQFF. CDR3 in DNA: TGTGCCAGCAGGAGGACAGGGAGGGATATGGATGAGCAGTTCTTC.

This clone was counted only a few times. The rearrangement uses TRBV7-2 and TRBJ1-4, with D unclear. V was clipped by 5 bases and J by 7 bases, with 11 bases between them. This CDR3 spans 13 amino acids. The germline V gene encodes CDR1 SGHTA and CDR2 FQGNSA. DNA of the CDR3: TGTGCCAGCAGCCCTGGCGGGGTTGAAAAACTGTTTTTT. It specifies CASSPGGVEKLFF.

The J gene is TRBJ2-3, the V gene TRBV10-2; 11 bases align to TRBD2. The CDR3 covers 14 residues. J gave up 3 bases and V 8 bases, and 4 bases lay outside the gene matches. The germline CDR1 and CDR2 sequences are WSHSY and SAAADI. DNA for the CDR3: TGCGCCAGCGGACTAGCGGGTACTACAGATACGCAGTATTTT. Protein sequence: CASGLAGTTDTQYF.

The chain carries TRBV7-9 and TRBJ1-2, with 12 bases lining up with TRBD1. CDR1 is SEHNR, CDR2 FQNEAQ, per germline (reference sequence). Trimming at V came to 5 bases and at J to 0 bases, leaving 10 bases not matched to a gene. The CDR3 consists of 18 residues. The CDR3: CASSPRVGQGASNYGYTF. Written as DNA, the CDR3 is TGTGCCAGCAGCCCCCGCGTGGGACAGGGGGCGTCTAACTATGGCTACACCTTC.

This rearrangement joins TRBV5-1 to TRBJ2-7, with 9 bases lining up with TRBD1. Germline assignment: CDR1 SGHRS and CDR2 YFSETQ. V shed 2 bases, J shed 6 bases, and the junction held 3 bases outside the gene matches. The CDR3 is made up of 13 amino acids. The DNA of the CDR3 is TGCGCCAGCAGCTTCCACAGGGGGCGCGAGCAGTACTTC. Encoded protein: CASSFHRGREQYF.

CDR3 in DNA: TGTGCCAGCAGCTTGAACAGGGCCCCCGCAGATACGCAGTATTTT. Its protein product is CASSLNRAPADTQYF. This chain uses TRBV7-8 with TRBJ2-3; D perhaps matches TRBD1 (6 bases). The V end lost 3 bases, the J end lost 4 bases, and 14 bases lay between the germline ends. CDR3 length: 15 residues. Germline assignment: CDR1 SGHVS and CDR2 FQNEAQ.

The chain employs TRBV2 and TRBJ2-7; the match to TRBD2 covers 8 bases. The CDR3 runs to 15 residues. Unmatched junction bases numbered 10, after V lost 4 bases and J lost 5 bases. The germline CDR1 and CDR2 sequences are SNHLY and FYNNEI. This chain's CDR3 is CASSALTGGRNEQYF. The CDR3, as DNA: TGTGCCAGCAGTGCCTTGACGGGGGGGCGGAACGAGCAGTACTTC.